Sequencing of this T cell receptor beta chain was carried out in a study of cytomegalovirus exposure and HLA in healthy donors. The CDR3 totals 14 residues. V shed 4 bases, J shed 7 bases, and the junction held 6 bases outside the gene matches. CDR1 and CDR2 from the germline V gene are MNHNS and SASEGT. Both 60 Vbeta primers and 13 Jbeta primers went into the PCR. TCRdb keeps only in-frame clones here, not all; method: immunoSEQ multiplex PCR. The repertoire consists of more than 65,000 clones, with about four fifths occurring once and the leading ten covering 5.5% to 6%. This TCR was recovered from a man younger than 35 in good health and CMV-seropositive. The material sequenced was PBMCs. The J gene is TRBJ1-5, the V gene TRBV6-1; 8 nucleotides match TRBD1. DNA for the CDR3: TGTGCCAGCAGTGTGACAGGGGTCGGACAGCCCCAGCATTTT. Amino acids: CASSVTGVGQPQHF.